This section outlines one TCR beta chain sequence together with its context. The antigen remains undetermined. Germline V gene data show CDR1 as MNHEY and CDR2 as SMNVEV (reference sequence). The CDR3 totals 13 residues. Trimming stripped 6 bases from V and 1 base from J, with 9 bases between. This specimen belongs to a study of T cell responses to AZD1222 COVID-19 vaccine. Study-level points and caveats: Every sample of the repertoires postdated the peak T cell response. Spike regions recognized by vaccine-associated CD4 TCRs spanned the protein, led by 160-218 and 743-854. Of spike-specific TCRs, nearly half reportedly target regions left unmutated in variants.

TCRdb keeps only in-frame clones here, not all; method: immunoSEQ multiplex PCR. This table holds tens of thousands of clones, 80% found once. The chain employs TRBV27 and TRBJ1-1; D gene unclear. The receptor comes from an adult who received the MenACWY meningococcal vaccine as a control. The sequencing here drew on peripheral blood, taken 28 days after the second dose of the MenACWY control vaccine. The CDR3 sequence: CASRDSRNTEAFF. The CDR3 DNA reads TGTGCCAGCAGAGACTCCAGGAACACTGAAGCTTTCTTT.